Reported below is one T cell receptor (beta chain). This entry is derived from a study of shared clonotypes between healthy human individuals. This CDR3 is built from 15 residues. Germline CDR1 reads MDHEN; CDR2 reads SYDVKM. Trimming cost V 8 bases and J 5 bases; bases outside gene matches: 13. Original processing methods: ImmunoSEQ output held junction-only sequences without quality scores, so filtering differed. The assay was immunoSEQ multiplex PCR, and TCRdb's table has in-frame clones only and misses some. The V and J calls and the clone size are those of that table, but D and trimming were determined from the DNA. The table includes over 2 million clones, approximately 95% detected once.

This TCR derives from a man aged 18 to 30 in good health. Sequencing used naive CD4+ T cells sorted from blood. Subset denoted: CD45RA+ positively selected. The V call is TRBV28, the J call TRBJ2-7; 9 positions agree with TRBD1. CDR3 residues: CASRESGTGNHEQYF. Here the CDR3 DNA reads TGTGCCAGCCGAGAATCCGGGACAGGGAACCACGAGCAGTACTTC.